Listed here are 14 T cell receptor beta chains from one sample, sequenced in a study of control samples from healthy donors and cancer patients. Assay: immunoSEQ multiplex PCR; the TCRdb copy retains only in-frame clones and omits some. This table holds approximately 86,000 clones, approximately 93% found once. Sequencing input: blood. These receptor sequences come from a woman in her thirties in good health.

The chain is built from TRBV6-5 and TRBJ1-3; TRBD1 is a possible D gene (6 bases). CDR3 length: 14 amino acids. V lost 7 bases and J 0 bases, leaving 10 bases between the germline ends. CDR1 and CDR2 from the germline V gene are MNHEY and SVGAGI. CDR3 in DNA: TGTGCCAGCAACCTGGACAGCTCTGGAAACACCATATATTTT. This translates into CASNLDSSGNTIYF.

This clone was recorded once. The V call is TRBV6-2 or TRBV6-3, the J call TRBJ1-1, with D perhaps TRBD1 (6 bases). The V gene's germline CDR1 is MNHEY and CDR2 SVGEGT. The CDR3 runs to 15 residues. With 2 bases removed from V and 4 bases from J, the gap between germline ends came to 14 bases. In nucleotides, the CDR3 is TGTGCCAGCAGTTACCTAATAACAGGGTCCACTGAAGCTTTCTTT. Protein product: CASSYLITGSTEAFF.

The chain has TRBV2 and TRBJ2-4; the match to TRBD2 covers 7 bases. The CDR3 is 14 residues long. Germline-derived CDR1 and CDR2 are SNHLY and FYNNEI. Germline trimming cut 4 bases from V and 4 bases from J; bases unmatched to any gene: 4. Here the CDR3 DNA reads TGTGCCAGCAGTGTGGGCGGGGGTAAAAACATTCAGTACTTC. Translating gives CASSVGGGKNIQYF.

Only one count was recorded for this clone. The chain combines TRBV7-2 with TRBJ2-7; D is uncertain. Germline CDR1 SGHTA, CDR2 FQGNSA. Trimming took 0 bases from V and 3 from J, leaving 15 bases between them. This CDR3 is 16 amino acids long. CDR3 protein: CASSLAASTIHYEQYF. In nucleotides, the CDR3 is TGTGCCAGCAGCTTAGCGGCGAGTACGATTCACTACGAGCAGTACTTC.

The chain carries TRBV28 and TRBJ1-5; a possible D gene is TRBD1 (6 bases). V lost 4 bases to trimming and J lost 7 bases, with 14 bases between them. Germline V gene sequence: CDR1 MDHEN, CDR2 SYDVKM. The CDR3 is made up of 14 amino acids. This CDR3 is CASSSQQGDQPQHF. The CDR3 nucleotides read TGTGCCAGCAGTTCCCAACAGGGAGACCAGCCCCAGCATTTT.

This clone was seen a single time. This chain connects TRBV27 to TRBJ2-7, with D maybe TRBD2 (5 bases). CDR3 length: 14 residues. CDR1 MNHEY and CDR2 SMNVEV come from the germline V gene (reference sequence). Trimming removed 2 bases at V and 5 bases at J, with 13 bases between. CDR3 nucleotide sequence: TGTGCCAGCAGTTTAGAAGGCCTACTAGACGAGCAGTACTTC. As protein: CASSLEGLLDEQYF.

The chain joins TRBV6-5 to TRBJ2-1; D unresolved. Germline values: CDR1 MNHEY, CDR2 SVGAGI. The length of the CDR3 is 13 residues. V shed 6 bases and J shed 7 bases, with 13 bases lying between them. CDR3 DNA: TGTGCCAGCAGGCTGGACGTCGGGAATGAGCAGTTCTTC. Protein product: CASRLDVGNEQFF.

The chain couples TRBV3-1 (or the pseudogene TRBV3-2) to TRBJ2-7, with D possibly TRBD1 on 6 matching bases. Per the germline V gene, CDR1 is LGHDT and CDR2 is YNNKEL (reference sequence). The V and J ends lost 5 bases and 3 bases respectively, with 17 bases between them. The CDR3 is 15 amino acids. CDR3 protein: CASSFGTRGDYEQYF. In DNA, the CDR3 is TGTGCCAGCAGCTTTGGAACCAGGGGCGACTACGAGCAGTACTTC.

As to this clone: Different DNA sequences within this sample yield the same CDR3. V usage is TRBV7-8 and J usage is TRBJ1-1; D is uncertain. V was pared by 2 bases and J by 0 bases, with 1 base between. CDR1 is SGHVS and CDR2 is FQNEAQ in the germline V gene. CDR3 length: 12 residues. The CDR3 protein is CASSLLNTEAFF. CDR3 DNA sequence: TGTGCCAGCAGCTTACTGAACACTGAAGCTTTCTTT.

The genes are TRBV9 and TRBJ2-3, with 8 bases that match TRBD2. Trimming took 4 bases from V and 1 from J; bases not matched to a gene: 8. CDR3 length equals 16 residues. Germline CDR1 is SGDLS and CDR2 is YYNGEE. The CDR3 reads CASSTGVAGRTDTQYF. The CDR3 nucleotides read TGTGCCAGCAGCACGGGGGTAGCGGGACGCACAGATACGCAGTATTTT.

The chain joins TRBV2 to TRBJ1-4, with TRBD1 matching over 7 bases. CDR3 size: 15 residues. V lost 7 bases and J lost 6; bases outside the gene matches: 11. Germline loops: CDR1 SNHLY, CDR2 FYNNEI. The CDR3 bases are TGTGCCAGCAAGAAAGGACAGGCCTTTGATGAAAAACTGTTTTTT. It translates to CASKKGQAFDEKLFF.

CDR3 sequence: CASRFVATNEKLFF. CDR3 coding DNA: TGTGCCAGTAGGTTCGTCGCAACTAATGAAAAACTGTTTTTT. This chain uses TRBV19 with TRBJ1-4; D uncertain. CDR1 and CDR2 from the germline V gene are LNHDA and SQIVND (reference sequence). This CDR3 is 14 amino acids long. Trimming removed 6 bases from V and 0 bases from J, with 8 bases in between.

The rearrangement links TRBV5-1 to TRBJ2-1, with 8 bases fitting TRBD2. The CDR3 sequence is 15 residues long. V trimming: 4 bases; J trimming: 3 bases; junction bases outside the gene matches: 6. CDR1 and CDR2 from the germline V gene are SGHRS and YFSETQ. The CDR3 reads CASSPSGSNYNEQFF. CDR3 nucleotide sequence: TGCGCCAGCAGCCCCAGCGGGAGCAACTACAATGAGCAGTTCTTC. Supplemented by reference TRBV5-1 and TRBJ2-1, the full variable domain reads KAGVTQTPRYLIKTRGQQVTLSCSPISGHRSVSWYQQTPGQGLQFLFEYFSETQRNKGNFPGRFSGRQFSNSRSEMNVSTLELGDSALYLCASSPSGSNYNEQFFGPGTRLTVL.

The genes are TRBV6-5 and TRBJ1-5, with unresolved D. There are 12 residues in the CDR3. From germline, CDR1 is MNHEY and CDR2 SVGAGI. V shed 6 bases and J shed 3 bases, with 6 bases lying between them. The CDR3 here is CASSTYNQPQHF. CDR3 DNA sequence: TGTGCCAGCAGCACATACAATCAGCCCCAGCATTTT.